A single sample gave rise to the 24 T cell receptor beta chains below, sequenced in a study of cytomegalovirus exposure and HLA in healthy donors. The table came from immunoSEQ multiplex PCR; TCRdb's copy has only in-frame clones and leaves some out. The sample yields more than 300,000 clones, roughly 85% seen once. Sequenced input: PBMCs. The receptors originated from a woman younger than 30 in good health and CMV-seronegative.

The V and J genes are TRBV28 and TRBJ1-5, with a weak D call TRBD1 (5 bases). The CDR3 has 16 amino acids. Looked up from germline, CDR1 is MDHEN and CDR2 is SYDVKM. V dropped 3 bases and J dropped 6 bases, with 18 bases sitting between them. This chain's CDR3 is CASSFPPGGYGQPQHF. CDR3 nucleotide sequence: TGTGCCAGCAGTTTCCCCCCGGGGGGATACGGTCAGCCCCAGCATTTT.

V usage is TRBV5-1 and J usage is TRBJ2-5, with a tentative D call TRBD1 (5 bases). Germline V CDR1 and CDR2: SGHRS, YFSETQ. Trimming removed 2 bases from V and 0 bases from J, with 11 bases in between. CDR3 length equals 15 residues. CDR3 in amino acids: CASSLDSPYQETQYF. The CDR3 DNA sequence: TGCGCCAGCAGCTTAGACAGTCCCTACCAAGAGACCCAGTACTTC.

The chain joins TRBV28 to TRBJ2-1; D might be TRBD2 (5 bases). CDR1 is MDHEN and CDR2 is SYDVKM in the germline V gene. V lost 10 bases and J lost 10, with 11 bases in between. This CDR3 has 10 amino acids. The CDR3 DNA follows: TGTGCCACCCCCAGGAGGGAGCAGTTCTTC. This translates into CATPRREQFF.

The chain uses TRBV27 and TRBJ2-1, with 12 bases identical to TRBD2. The V gene end was trimmed by 3 bases and the J gene end by 4 bases; junction bases not matched to a gene: 16. This CDR3 has 20 residues. CDR1 MNHEY and CDR2 SMNVEV come from the germline V gene (reference sequence). CDR3 sequence reads: CASSFSGTSGPRRVYNEQFF. CDR3 sequence (DNA): TGTGCCAGCAGTTTTTCCGGGACTAGCGGGCCTCGGAGGGTATACAATGAGCAGTTCTTC.

The gene calls are TRBV5-4 and TRBJ1-2; a possible D gene is TRBD1 (6 bases). This CDR3 is built from 15 residues. The V gene's germline CDR1 is SGHNT and CDR2 YYREEE (reference sequence). With 3 bases removed from V and 4 bases from J, the gap between germline ends came to 16 bases. Here the CDR3 reads CASSSLETGTYGYTF. The CDR3 region has the DNA TGTGCCAGCAGCTCCCTGGAGACAGGCACCTATGGCTACACCTTC.

The gene calls are TRBV5-1 and TRBJ1-6; 8 nucleotides line up with TRBD1. Germline assignment: CDR1 SGHRS and CDR2 YFSETQ. The CDR3 loop spans 14 amino acids. Trimming took 4 bases from V and 6 from J; bases not matched to a gene: 3. The CDR3 sequence: CASSEDRANSPLHF. The DNA of the CDR3 is TGCGCCAGCAGCGAGGACAGGGCTAATTCACCCCTCCACTTT.

This chain connects TRBV28 to TRBJ1-2; 8 bases are shared with TRBD1. CDR1 is MDHEN and CDR2 is SYDVKM in the germline V gene. The CDR3 sequence is 15 residues long. J gave up 0 bases and V 7 bases, and 7 bases lay outside the gene matches. CDR3: CASTQGALANYGYTF. The CDR3 bases are TGTGCCAGCACGCAGGGGGCGTTAGCTAACTATGGCTACACCTTC.

This clone was seen ten or more times. The chain has TRBV6-5 and TRBJ1-2; the D gene is possibly TRBD1 (5 bases). CDR1 and CDR2 (germline): MNHEY, SVGAGI. With 0 bases removed from V and 4 bases from J, the gap between germline ends came to 12 bases. The CDR3 contains 15 residues. CDR3 sequence (DNA): TGTGCCAGCAGTTACTCTGGCAGGGTGGGCTATGGCTACACCTTC. This sequence encodes CASSYSGRVGYGYTF.

V is TRBV4-1 and J is TRBJ2-7, with D possibly being TRBD1 (6 bases). From germline, CDR1 is MGHRA and CDR2 YSYEKL. Trimming stripped 1 base from V and 2 bases from J, with 12 bases between. The CDR3 loop spans 15 amino acids. CDR3 protein: CASSQGSGQTYEQYF. The DNA for the CDR3 is TGCGCCAGCAGCCAAGGGTCTGGACAGACCTACGAGCAGTACTTC.

The chain links TRBV25-1 to TRBJ1-4; possible D gene TRBD1, 6 bases. V gave up 3 bases and J gave up 2 bases, with 10 bases separating them. Germline CDR1 and CDR2: MGHDK and SYGVNS. This CDR3 comprises 15 residues. CDR3 nucleotides: TGTGCCAGCAGTGAGGCAGGGGTCACTAATGAAAAACTGTTTTTT. Translation gives CASSEAGVTNEKLFF. The full variable domain, rest sourced from reference TRBV25-1 and TRBJ1-4, is EADIYQTPRYLVIGTGKKITLECSQTMGHDKMYWYQQDPGMELHLIHYSYGVNSTEKGDLSSESTVSRIRTEHFPLTLESARPSHTSQYLCASSEAGVTNEKLFFGSGTQLSVL.

This clone was detected once. This chain connects TRBV28 to TRBJ2-5; D is unclear. The CDR3 is 12 amino acids. Trimming removed 5 bases from V and 5 bases from J, with 9 bases in between. Germline lookup yields CDR1 MDHEN and CDR2 SYDVKM. The CDR3 loop is CASSQLPETQYF. The CDR3 region has the DNA TGTGCCAGCAGTCAACTGCCCGAGACCCAGTACTTC.

This clone appeared a few times. The V and J genes are TRBV6-5 and TRBJ1-2; 7 nucleotides match TRBD1. The CDR3 has 13 residues. Per germline, CDR1 MNHEY and CDR2 SVGAGI. J lost 5 bases, V lost 2 bases, and 2 bases had no gene match. This CDR3 is CASSYRGRYGYTF. The CDR3 nucleotides are TGTGCCAGCAGTTACAGGGGGCGTTATGGCTACACCTTC.

The CDR3 DNA reads as TGTGCCAGCAGTTACTTCGGACAGAAGCACACAGATACGCAGTATTTT. Translated, it gives CASSYFGQKHTDTQYF. The genes are TRBV6-6 and TRBJ2-3, with a possible D match to TRBD1 (6 bases). CDR1 and CDR2 from the germline V gene are MNHNY and SVGAGI (reference sequence). Trimming took 1 base from V and 2 from J, leaving 13 bases between them. The CDR3 loop spans 16 amino acids.

V gene TRBV2 combines with J gene TRBJ1-3, with D tentatively TRBD1 (6 bases). Germline V gene lookup returns CDR1 SNHLY and CDR2 FYNNEI. The CDR3 runs 19 residues. Trimming removed 6 bases at V and 0 bases at J, with 24 bases between. The CDR3 here is CASRSHWARNRVSGNTIYF. As DNA, the CDR3 is TGTGCCAGCAGGTCCCATTGGGCCCGTAACAGGGTCTCTGGAAACACCATATATTTT.

V is TRBV27 and J is TRBJ1-2, with D uncertain. The V end lost 3 bases, the J end lost 5 bases, and 10 bases lay between the germline ends. The CDR3 contains 13 residues. Per germline, CDR1 MNHEY and CDR2 SMNVEV (reference sequence). CDR3 residues: CASSFGVRYGYTF. CDR3 sequence (DNA): TGTGCCAGCAGTTTCGGGGTTCGGTATGGCTACACCTTC.

This chain uses TRBV29-1 with TRBJ2-1, with TRBD1 as a possible D gene (6 bases). The V and J ends lost 1 base and 2 bases respectively, with 21 bases between them. Germline CDR1 is SQVTM and CDR2 is ANQGSEA. The CDR3 has 18 amino acids. The CDR3 DNA reads TGCAGCGTTGAAGTAGGGGGTGCAAAAGATAGGACCTACAATGAGCAGTTCTTC. The encoded protein is CSVEVGGAKDRTYNEQFF.

The chain recombines TRBV6-5 with TRBJ1-1, with TRBD1 as a possible D gene (6 bases). The germline V gene has CDR1 MNHEY and CDR2 SVGAGI. V lost 7 bases to trimming and J lost 6 bases, with 12 bases between them. This CDR3 has 12 amino acids. In DNA form, the CDR3 reads TGTGCCAGCAAGGGGGGGATCGCTGAAGCTTTCTTT. Translating it yields CASKGGIAEAFF.

CDR3 nucleotide sequence: TGCAGTGCGGGCTGGGCAGCTTTCTTT. Protein product: CSAGWAAFF. The chain carries TRBV20-1 and TRBJ1-1, with D hard to call. V was shortened by 6 bases and J by 10 bases, with 9 bases between the two germline ends. The CDR3 is 9 amino acids. CDR1 and CDR2 (germline): DFQATT, SNEGSKA (reference sequence).

The gene calls are TRBV6-5 and TRBJ2-1; 8 bases match TRBD1. Per the germline V gene, CDR1 is MNHEY and CDR2 is SVGAGI. J lost 7 bases, V lost 6 bases, and 11 bases had no gene match. CDR3 length: 15 amino acids. In DNA, the CDR3 is TGTGCCAGCAGACTTGACAGGGGCGGTGAGAATGAGCAGTTCTTC. Residues: CASRLDRGGENEQFF.

The chain carries TRBV6-4 and TRBJ1-1; D remains ambiguous. Trimming cost V 2 bases and J 1 base, with 14 bases left between them. CDR1 MRHNA and CDR2 SNTAGT come from the germline V gene. The CDR3 has 16 residues. CDR3 residues: CASSDGVEGTNTEAFF. The CDR3 DNA sequence: TGTGCCAGCAGTGACGGGGTGGAGGGCACGAACACTGAAGCTTTCTTT.

The rearrangement links TRBV28 to TRBJ2-7; 7 positions match TRBD1. The length of the CDR3 is 14 residues. J was trimmed by 5 bases and V by 8 bases; bases with no gene match: 12. Germline CDR1 MDHEN, CDR2 SYDVKM. The CDR3 bases are TGTGCCAGCGGCTCGATCCCGACAGGGAACGAGCAGTACTTC. Its translation is CASGSIPTGNEQYF.

This clone was seen more than once but under ten times. The chain carries TRBV6-5 and TRBJ2-1, with TRBD1 matching 8 bases. Germline assignment: CDR1 MNHEY and CDR2 SVGAGI. V shed 6 bases, J shed 2 bases, and the junction held 3 bases outside the gene matches. The CDR3 runs 14 residues. The chain's CDR3 is CASSPQGAYNEQFF. The CDR3 coding sequence is TGTGCCAGCAGCCCACAGGGGGCCTACAATGAGCAGTTCTTC.

The CDR3 loop is CASGDTDPYNSPLHF. The CDR3 nucleotides read TGTGCCAGCGGTGACACAGACCCCTATAATTCACCCCTCCACTTT. The chain employs TRBV28 and TRBJ1-6; D remains ambiguous. The germline V and J ends were trimmed by 8 bases and 2 bases, with 13 bases remaining between them. From germline, CDR1 is MDHEN and CDR2 SYDVKM. The CDR3 totals 15 residues.

The V gene is TRBV6-5, the J gene TRBJ2-7, with TRBD1 as a possible D gene (6 bases). Germline V gene sequence: CDR1 MNHEY, CDR2 SVGAGI. This CDR3 has 13 amino acids. V gave up 7 bases and J gave up 3 bases, with 13 bases separating them. In DNA form, the CDR3 reads TGTGCCAGCACGCTACGGGACAACTACGAGCAGTACTTC. Residues: CASTLRDNYEQYF.